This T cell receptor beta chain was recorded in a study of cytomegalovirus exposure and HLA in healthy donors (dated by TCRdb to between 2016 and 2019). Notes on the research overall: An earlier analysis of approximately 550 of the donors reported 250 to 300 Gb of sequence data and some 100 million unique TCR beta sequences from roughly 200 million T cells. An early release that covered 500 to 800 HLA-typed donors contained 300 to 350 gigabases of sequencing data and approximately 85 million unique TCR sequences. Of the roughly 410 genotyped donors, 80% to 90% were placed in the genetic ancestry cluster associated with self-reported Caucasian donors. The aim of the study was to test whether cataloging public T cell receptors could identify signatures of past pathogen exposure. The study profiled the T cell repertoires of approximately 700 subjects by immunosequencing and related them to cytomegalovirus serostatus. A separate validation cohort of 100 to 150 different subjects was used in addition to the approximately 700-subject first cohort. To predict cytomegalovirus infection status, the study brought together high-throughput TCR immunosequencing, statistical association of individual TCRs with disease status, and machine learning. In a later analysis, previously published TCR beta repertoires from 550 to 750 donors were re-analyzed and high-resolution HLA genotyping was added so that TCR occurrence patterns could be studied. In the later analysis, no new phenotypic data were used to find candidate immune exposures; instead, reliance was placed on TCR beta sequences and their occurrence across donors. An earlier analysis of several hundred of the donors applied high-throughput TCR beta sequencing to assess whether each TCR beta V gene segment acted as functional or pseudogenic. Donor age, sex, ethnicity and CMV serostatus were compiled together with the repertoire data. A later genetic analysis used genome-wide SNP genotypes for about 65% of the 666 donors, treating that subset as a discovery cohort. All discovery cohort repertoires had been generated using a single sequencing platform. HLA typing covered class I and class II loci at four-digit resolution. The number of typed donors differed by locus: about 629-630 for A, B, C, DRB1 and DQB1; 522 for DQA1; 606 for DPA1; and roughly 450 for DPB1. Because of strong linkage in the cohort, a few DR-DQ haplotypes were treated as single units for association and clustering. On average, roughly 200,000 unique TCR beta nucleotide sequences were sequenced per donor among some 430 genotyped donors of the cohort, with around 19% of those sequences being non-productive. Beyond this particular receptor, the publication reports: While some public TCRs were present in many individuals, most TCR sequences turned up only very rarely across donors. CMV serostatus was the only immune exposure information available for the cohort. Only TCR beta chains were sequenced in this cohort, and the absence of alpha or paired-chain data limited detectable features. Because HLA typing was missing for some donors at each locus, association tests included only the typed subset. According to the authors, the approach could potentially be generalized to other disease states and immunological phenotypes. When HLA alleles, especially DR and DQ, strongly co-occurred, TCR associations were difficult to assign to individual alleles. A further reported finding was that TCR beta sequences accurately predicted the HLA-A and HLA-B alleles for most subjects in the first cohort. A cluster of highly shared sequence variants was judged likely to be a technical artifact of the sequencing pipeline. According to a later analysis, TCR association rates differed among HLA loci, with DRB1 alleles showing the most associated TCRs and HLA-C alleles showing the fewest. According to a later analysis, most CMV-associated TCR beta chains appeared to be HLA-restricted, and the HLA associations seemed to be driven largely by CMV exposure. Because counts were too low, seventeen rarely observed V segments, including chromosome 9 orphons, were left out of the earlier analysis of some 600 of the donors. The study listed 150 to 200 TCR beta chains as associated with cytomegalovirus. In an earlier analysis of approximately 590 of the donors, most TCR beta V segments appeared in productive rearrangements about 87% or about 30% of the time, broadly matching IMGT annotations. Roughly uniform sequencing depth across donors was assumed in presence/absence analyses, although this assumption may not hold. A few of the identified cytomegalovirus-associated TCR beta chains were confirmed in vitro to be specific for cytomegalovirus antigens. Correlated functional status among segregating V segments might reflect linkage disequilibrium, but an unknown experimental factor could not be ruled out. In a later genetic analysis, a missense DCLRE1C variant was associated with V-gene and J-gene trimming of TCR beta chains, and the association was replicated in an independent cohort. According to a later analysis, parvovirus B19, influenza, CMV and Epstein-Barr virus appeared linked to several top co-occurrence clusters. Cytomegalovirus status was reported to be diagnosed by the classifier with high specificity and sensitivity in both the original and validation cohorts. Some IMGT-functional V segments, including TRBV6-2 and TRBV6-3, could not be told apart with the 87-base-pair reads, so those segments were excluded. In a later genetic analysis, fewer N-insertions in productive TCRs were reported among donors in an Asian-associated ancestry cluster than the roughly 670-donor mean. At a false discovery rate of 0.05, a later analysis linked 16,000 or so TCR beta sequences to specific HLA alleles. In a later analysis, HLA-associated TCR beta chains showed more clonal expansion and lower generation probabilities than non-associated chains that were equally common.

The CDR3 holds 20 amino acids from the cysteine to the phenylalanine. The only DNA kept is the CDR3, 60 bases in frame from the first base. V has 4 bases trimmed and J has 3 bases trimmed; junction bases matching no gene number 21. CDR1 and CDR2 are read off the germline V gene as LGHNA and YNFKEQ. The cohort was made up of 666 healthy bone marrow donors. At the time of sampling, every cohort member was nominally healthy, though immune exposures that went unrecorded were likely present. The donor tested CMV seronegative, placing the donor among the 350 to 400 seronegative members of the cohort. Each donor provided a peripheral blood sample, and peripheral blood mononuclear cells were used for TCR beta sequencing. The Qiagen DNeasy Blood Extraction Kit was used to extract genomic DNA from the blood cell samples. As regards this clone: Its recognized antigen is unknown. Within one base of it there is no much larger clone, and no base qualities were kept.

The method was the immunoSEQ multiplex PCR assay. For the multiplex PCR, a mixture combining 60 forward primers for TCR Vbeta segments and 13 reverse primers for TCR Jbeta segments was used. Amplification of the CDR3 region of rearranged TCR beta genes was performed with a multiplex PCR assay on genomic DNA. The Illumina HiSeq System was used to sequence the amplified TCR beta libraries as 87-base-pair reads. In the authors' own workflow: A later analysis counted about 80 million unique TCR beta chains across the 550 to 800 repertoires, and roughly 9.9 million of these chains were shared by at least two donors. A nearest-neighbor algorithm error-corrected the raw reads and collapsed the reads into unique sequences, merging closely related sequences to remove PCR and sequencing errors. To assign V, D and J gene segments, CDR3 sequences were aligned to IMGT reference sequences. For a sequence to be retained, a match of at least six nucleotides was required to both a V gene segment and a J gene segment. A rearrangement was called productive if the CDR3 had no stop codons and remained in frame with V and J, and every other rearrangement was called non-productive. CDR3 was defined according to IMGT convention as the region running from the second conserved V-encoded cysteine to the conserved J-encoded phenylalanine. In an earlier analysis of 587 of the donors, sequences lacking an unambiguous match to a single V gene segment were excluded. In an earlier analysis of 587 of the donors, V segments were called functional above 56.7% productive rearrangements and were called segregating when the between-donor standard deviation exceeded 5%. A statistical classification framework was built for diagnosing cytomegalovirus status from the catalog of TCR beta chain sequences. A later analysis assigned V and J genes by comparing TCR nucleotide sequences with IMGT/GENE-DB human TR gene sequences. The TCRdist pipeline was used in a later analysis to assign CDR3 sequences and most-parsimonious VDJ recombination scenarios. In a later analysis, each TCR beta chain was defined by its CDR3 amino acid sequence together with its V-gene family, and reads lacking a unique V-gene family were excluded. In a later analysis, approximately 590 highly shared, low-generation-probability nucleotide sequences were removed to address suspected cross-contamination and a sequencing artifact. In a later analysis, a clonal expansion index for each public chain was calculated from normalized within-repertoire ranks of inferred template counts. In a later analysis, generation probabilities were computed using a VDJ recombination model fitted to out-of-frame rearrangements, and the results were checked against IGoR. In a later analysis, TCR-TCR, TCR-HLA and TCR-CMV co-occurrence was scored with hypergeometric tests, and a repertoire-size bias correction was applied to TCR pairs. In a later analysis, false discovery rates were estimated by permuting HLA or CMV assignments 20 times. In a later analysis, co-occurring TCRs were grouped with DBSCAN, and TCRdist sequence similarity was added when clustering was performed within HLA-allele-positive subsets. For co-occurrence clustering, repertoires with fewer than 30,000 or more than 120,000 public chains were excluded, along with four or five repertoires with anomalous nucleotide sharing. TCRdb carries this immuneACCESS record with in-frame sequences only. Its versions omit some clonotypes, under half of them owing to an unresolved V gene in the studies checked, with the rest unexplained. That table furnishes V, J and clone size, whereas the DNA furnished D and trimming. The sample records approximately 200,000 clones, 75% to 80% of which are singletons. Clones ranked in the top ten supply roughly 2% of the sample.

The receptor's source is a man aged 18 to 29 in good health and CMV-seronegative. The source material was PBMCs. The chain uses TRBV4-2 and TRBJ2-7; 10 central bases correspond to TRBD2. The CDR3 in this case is CASSPLTGTVGLAERYEQYF. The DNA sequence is TGTGCCAGCAGCCCCTTGACTGGGACTGTAGGACTAGCGGAACGCTACGAGCAGTACTTC.